The entry below gives a single T cell receptor (beta chain) sequence along with its context. Its target is not known. This sample stems from a study of T-cell reconstitution after alpha-beta-depleted transplantation in children. Unique molecular identifiers were incorporated into the prepared TCRbeta library. Using its own MiXCR run on the PCR reads, TCRdb lists one record per CDR3 protein. The table includes 98,000 or so distinct CDR3 sequences, 20% to 25% detected once. V lost 6 bases to trimming and J lost 9 bases; unmatched junction nucleotides: 19. The CDR3 covers 17 residues. Germline CDR1 MNHNS, CDR2 SASEGT. General study findings and limits: At one year after transplant, newly produced T cells mostly accounted for T-cell counts and diversity. The origin of alpha-beta T cells about two months after transplant was reportedly several hundred expanded graft clones.

The sequencing used PBMCs, collected before TCRalphabeta/CD19-depleted stem cell transplant. The receptor comes from a boy aged 2 to 10 with acute lymphoblastic leukemia, due to receive a stem cell transplant. V gene TRBV6-1 combines with J gene TRBJ1-2, with 10 nucleotides matching TRBD1. The CDR3 here is CASRPPGQGPGRYSYTF. The CDR3 DNA reads as TGTGCCAGCAGACCACCGGGACAGGGGCCCGGCCGATATAGCTACACCTTC.